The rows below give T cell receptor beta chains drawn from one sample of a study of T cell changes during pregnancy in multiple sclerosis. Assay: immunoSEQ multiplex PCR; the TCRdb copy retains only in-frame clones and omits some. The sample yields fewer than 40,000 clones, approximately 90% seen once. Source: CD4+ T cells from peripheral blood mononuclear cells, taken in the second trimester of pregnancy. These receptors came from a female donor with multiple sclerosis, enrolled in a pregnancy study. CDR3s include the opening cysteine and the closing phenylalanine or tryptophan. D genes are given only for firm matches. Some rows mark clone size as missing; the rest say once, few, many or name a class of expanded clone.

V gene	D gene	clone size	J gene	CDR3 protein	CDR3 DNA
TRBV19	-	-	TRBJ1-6	CASSIVGPNSPLHF	TGTGCCAGTAGTATAGTTGGGCCTAATTCACCCCTCCACTTT
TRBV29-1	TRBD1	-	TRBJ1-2	CSVDRTGNGYTF	TGCAGCGTTGACCGGACAGGGAATGGCTACACCTTC
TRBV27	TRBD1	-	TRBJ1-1	CASSTPGQGNTEAFF	TGTGCCAGCAGTACCCCGGGACAGGGTAACACTGAAGCTTTCTTT
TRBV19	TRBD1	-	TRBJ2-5	CASSQGAQETQYF	TGTGCCAGTAGCCAGGGGGCTCAAGAGACCCAGTACTTC
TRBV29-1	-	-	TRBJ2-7	CSVRRDKVIYEQYF	TGCAGCGTCCGCCGGGACAAGGTCATCTACGAGCAGTACTTC
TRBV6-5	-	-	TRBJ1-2	CASGSQGDSGYTF	TGTGCCAGTGGATCGCAGGGTGATTCTGGCTACACCTTC
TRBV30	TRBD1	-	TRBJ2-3	CAWSAGQGAMARTDTQYF	TGTGCCTGGAGTGCAGGACAGGGGGCCATGGCTCGCACAGATACGCAGTATTTT
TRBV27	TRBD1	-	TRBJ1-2	CASSLKGTANYGYTF	TGTGCCAGCAGTTTGAAGGGGACAGCTAACTATGGCTACACCTTC
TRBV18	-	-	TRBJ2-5	CASSPRQGETQYF	TGTGCCAGCTCACCCCGGCAGGGGGAGACCCAGTACTTC
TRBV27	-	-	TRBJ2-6	CASSFLQGGPPGANVLTF	TGTGCCAGCAGTTTCCTGCAGGGAGGCCCTCCTGGGGCCAACGTCCTGACTTTC
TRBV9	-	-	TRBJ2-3	CASSAFADTQYF	TGTGCCAGCAGCGCTTTTGCAGATACGCAGTATTTT
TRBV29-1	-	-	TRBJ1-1	CSVDKSGGTEAFF	TGCAGCGTTGATAAGTCGGGGGGCACTGAAGCTTTCTTT
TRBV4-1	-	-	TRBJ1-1	CASSQDYPGTEAFF	TGCGCCAGCAGCCAAGATTACCCAGGGACTGAAGCTTTCTTT
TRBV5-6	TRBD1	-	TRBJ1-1	CASRYYRGLTEAFF	TGTGCCAGCAGATATTATAGGGGGCTCACTGAAGCTTTCTTT
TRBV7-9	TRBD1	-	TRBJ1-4	CASSSGTANEKLFF	TGTGCCAGCAGCTCCGGGACAGCTAATGAAAAACTGTTTTTT
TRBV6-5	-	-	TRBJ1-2	CASRTYRIYGYTF	TGTGCCAGCAGGACTTACAGGATCTATGGCTACACCTTC
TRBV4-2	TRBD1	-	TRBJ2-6	CASSQEMTGWIVGNVLTF	TGTGCCAGCAGCCAAGAGATGACAGGGTGGATCGTGGGCAACGTCCTGACTTTC
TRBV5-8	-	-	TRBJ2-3	CASSLGALTDTQYF	TGTGCCAGCAGCTTGGGGGCTCTAACAGATACGCAGTATTTT
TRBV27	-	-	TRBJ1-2	CASSGISDYGYTF	TGTGCCAGCTCGGGAATTTCAGACTATGGCTACACCTTC
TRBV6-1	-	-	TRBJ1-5	CASSLLNQPQHF	TGTGCCAGCAGTTTACTGAATCAGCCCCAGCATTTT
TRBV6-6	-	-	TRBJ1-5	CASGLGPRGNQPQHF	TGTGCCAGTGGTCTGGGGCCACGCGGCAATCAGCCCCAGCATTTT
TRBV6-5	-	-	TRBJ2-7	CASSYSSTGSYEQYF	TGTGCCAGCAGTTACTCGAGTACAGGGTCCTACGAGCAGTACTTC
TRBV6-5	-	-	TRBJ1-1	CASSYSGLVNTEAFF	TGTGCCAGCAGTTACTCTGGGCTCGTGAACACTGAAGCTTTCTTT
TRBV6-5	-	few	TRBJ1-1	CASRNKRGNTEAFF	TGTGCCAGCAGGAACAAGAGAGGGAACACTGAAGCTTTCTTT
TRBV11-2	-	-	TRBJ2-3	CASSRLLGSTDTQYF	TGTGCCAGCAGCCGACTATTGGGAAGCACAGATACGCAGTATTTT
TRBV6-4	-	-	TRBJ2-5	CASSLREGETQYF	TGTGCCAGCAGCCTCAGGGAAGGGGAGACCCAGTACTTC
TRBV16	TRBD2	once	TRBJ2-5	CASSRTSGQQETQYF	TGTGCCAGCAGCCGGACTAGCGGGCAGCAAGAGACCCAGTACTTC
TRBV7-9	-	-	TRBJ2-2	CASSSTYTERNTGELFF	TGTGCCAGCAGCTCGACCTACACAGAACGGAACACCGGGGAGCTGTTTTTT
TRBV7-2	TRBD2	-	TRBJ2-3	CASSSGLAGGMADTQYF	TGTGCCAGCAGTTCGGGACTAGCGGGGGGGATGGCAGATACGCAGTATTTT
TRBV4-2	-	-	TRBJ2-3	CASSQENGGVSTDTQYF	TGTGCCAGCAGCCAAGAGAATGGCGGGGTAAGCACAGATACGCAGTATTTT
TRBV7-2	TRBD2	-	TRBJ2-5	CASSHGGAETQYF	TGTGCCAGCAGCCACGGGGGGGCGGAGACCCAGTACTTC